This T cell receptor beta chain was profiled in a study of T cell repertoires in aging, cancer and after chemotherapy. Study-wide context: Repeat sampling of healthy donors over several months to years showed clear clonal overlap. General study results and limits: In each cancer cohort, median generation probability increased across chemotherapy, suggesting thymic output rebounded.

TRB rearrangements spanning V, D and J were amplified using mixed TRB-A/B primers. TCRdb itself ran the multiplex PCR reads through MiXCR, one entry per CDR3 protein. The sample has thousands of distinct CDR3 sequences, 35% to 45% seen once. TCR beta rearrangements were amplified from peripheral blood genomic DNA. A word on this clonotype: Its antigen remains unknown.

The CDR3 sequence is 16 residues long. V was trimmed by 0 bases and J by 6 bases, leaving 15 bases between them. Germline CDR1 and CDR2: SGHAT and FQNNGV. The source is a human donor in good health. V usage is TRBV11-2 and J usage is TRBJ2-1, with D perhaps matching TRBD1 (7 bases). The sequencing sample was made of blood. CDR3 nucleotide sequence: TGTGCCAGCAGCTTAGAGGGGTCAGGGGGACTCAATGAGCAGTTCTTC. It yields the protein CASSLEGSGGLNEQFF.